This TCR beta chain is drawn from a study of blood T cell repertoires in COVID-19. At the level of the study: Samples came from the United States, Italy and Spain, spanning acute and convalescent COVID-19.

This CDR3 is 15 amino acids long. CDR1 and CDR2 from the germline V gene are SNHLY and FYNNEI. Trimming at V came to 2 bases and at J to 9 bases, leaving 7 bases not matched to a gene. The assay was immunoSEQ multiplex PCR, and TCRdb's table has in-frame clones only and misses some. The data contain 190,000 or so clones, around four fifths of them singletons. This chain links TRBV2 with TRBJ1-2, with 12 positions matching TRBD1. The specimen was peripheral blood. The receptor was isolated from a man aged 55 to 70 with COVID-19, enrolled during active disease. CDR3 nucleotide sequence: TGTGCCAGCAGTGAATTGGGACAGGGGGCGAGTAGCTACACCTTC. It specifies CASSELGQGASSYTF.